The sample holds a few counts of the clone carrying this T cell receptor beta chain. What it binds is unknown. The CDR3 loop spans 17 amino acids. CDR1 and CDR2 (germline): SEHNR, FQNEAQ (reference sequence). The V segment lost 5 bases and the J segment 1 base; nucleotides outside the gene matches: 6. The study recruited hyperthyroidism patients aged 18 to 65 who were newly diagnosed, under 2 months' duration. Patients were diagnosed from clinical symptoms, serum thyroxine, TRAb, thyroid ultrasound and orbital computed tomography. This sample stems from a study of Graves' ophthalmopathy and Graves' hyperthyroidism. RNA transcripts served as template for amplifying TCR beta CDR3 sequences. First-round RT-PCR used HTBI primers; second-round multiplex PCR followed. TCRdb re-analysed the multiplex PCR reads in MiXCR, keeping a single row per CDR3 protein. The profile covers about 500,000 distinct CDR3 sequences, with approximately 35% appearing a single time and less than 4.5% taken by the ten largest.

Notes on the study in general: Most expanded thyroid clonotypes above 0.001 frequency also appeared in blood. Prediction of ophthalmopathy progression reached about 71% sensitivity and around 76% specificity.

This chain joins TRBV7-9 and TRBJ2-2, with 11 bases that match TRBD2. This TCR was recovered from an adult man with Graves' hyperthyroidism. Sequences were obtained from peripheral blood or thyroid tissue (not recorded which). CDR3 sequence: CASSQLAGDRNTGELFF. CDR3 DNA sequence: TGTGCCAGCAGCCAACTAGCGGGAGACCGGAACACCGGGGAGCTGTTTTTT.